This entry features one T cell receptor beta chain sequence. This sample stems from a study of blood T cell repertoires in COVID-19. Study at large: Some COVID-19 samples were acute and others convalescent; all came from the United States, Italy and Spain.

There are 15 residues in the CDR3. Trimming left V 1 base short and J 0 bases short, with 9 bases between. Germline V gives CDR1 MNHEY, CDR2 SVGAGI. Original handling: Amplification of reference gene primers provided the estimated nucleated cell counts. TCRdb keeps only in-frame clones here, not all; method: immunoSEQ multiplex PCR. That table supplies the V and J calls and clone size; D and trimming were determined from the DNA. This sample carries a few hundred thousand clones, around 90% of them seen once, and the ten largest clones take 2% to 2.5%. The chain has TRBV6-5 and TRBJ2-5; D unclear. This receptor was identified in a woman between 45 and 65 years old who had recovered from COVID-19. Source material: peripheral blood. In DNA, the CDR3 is TGTGCCAGCAGTTACTTCAGAGACTACCAAGAGACCCAGTACTTC. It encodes CASSYFRDYQETQYF.